The 29 T cell receptor beta chains in this list originate from one sample, sequenced in a study of CD8+ T cells in alopecia areata. cDNA prepared by RNA extraction and subsequent reverse transcription served as the template for sequencing. Clones were sequenced by immunoSEQ multiplex PCR, and TCRdb holds only the in-frame ones, with some missing. The repertoire has roughly 120,000 clones, less than 80% of them found once; the top ten carry around 2.8%. The sequenced sample was CD4+ T cells sorted from blood. The receptors here all came from a human donor in good health.

This clone was counted only a few times. The rearrangement uses TRBV7-9 and TRBJ2-2; 7 nucleotides align to TRBD1. The CDR3 is 18 amino acids. The germline V gene encodes CDR1 SEHNR and CDR2 FQNEAQ (reference sequence). V lost 7 bases and J lost 6; bases outside the gene matches: 20. Here the CDR3 reads CASTLPRGQSERAGELFF. For the CDR3, the DNA is TGTGCCAGCACCCTACCTCGGGGACAGTCAGAGAGGGCCGGGGAGCTGTTTTTT.

The gene calls are TRBV27 and TRBJ2-1; 7 bases map to TRBD1. The length of the CDR3 is 13 residues. The germline gives CDR1 MNHEY, CDR2 SMNVEV (reference sequence). The V and J ends lost 8 bases and 3 bases, in that order; junction bases with no gene match: 4. CDR3 DNA sequence: TGTGCCAGCCGGGACAGATTCTACAATGAGCAGTTCTTC. It is translated as CASRDRFYNEQFF.

This chain joins TRBV30 and TRBJ2-1; D remains unclear. The CDR3 is made up of 11 amino acids. CDR1 GTSNPN and CDR2 SVGIG come from the germline V gene (reference sequence). Trimming took 1 base from V and 10 from J, leaving 8 bases between them. CDR3: CAWSGTREQFF. CDR3 DNA sequence: TGTGCCTGGAGTGGGACCCGGGAGCAGTTCTTC. The full variable domain, with the rest looked up from reference TRBV30 and TRBJ2-1, is SQTIHQWPATLVQPVGSPLSLECTVEGTSNPNLYWYRQAAGRGLQLLFYSVGIGQISSEVPQNLSASRPQDRQFILSSKKLLLSDSGFYLCAWSGTREQFFGPGTRLTVL.

This clone has just one count. The chain combines TRBV19 with TRBJ2-7; tentatively, D is TRBD1 or TRBD2 (5 bases each). The CDR3 extends over 15 amino acids. Trimming took 5 bases from V and 1 from J, leaving 15 bases between them. Germline assignment: CDR1 LNHDA and CDR2 SQIVND (reference sequence). CDR3 sequence: CASSFQEGPSYEQYF. The CDR3 DNA sequence: TGTGCCAGTAGTTTCCAAGAGGGGCCTTCCTACGAGCAGTACTTC.

As regards this clone: The sample holds other DNA sequences that translate to the same CDR3. V usage is TRBV29-1 and J usage is TRBJ2-3; a weak D match, TRBD1 (6 bases). There are 13 residues in the CDR3. V lost 6 bases and J lost 1, with 11 bases in between. Germline V gene lookup returns CDR1 SQVTM and CDR2 ANQGSEA. In DNA, the CDR3 is TGCAGCGTGCCCAGGGGTGGCACAGATACGCAGTATTTT. This translates into CSVPRGGTDTQYF.

This clone occurred a few times. The chain employs TRBV10-3 and TRBJ2-3; D tentatively fits TRBD1 or TRBD2 (5 bases each). CDR3 length: 14 residues. CDR1 is ENHRY, CDR2 SYGVKD, per germline. Trimming shortened V by 3 bases and J by 6 bases, and 13 bases separated the two germline ends. CDR3: CAISERGFPDTQYF. In nucleotides, the CDR3 is TGTGCCATCAGTGAACGGGGCTTCCCGGATACGCAGTATTTT.

This clone has a single count. The chain is built from TRBV29-1 and TRBJ2-7; tentatively, D is TRBD1 (5 bases). The germline CDR1 and CDR2 sequences are SQVTM and ANQGSEA. This CDR3 region has 13 residues. V shed 7 bases and J shed 7 bases, with 20 bases lying between them. The CDR3 region is CSAGAYPMEEQYF. In nucleotides, the CDR3 is TGCAGCGCTGGGGCCTATCCTATGGAGGAGCAGTACTTC.

This chain joins TRBV6-5 and TRBJ2-5; the D is unclear. Germline V CDR1 and CDR2: MNHEY, SVGAGI. CDR3 length: 16 amino acids. The V and J ends lost 4 bases and 2 bases respectively, with 17 bases between them. The CDR3 region is CASSFGPTTFQETQYF. The CDR3 DNA sequence: TGTGCCAGCAGTTTTGGACCGACAACATTTCAAGAGACCCAGTACTTC.

This clone has just one count. V and J are TRBV30 and TRBJ2-3; D call uncertain. CDR3 size: 16 residues. V lost 3 bases and J 5 bases, leaving 21 bases between the germline ends. Germline V CDR1 and CDR2: GTSNPN, SVGIG (reference sequence). In DNA form, the CDR3 reads TGTGCCTGGAGCCCGGGCCTCCCGCGCCAAGGAGATACGCAGTATTTT. It is translated as CAWSPGLPRQGDTQYF.

This clone was seen more than once but under ten times. The rearrangement uses TRBV5-6 and TRBJ2-1; D remains unclear. Trimming removed 1 base at V and 7 bases at J, with 9 bases between. From germline, CDR1 is SGHDT and CDR2 YYEEEE. CDR3 size: 13 residues. The DNA of the CDR3 is TGTGCCAGCAGCTTGCTTTTGGGGAATGAGCAGTTCTTC. Residues: CASSLLLGNEQFF.

This clone has more than one count but fewer than ten. The chain combines TRBV4-2 with TRBJ1-4, with D hard to call. V lost 4 bases to trimming and J lost 7 bases, with 16 bases between them. Per the germline V gene, CDR1 is LGHNA and CDR2 is YNFKEQ. The CDR3 totals 15 residues. CDR3 in amino acids: CASSPPSWEGEKLFF. CDR3 nucleotides: TGTGCCAGCAGCCCCCCTTCGTGGGAGGGTGAAAAACTGTTTTTT.

The J gene is TRBJ2-7, the V gene TRBV28; a possible D gene is TRBD2 (7 bases). CDR1 is MDHEN and CDR2 is SYDVKM in the germline V gene. The V and J ends lost 1 base and 6 bases respectively, with 13 bases between them. The CDR3 consists of 14 residues. DNA of the CDR3: TGTGCCAGCAGTTTATTCGCGGGGGCAGGCGAGCAGTACTTC. It encodes CASSLFAGAGEQYF.

This clone was recorded a few times. The sample has other DNA sequences that encode this CDR3 too. The J gene is TRBJ2-5, the V gene TRBV5-1; unclear D gene. The ends were cut back, 0 bases at V and 1 base at J, with 1 base in the middle. Germline CDR1 is SGHRS and CDR2 is YFSETQ. The CDR3 consists of 12 residues. The CDR3 spells CASSLGQETQYF. In DNA form, the CDR3 reads TGCGCCAGCAGCTTGGGCCAAGAGACCCAGTACTTC.

V is TRBV5-5 and J is TRBJ1-1; D is ambiguous. Trimming stripped 5 bases from V and 4 bases from J, with 12 bases between. The CDR3 totals 13 residues. The V gene's germline CDR1 is SGHKS and CDR2 YYEKEE (reference sequence). CDR3 DNA sequence: TGTGCCAGCAGTTCCGCCTCGGGCACTGAAGCTTTCTTT. This encodes CASSSASGTEAFF.

The chain uses TRBV6-5 and TRBJ1-1; D is uncertain. The V gene's germline CDR1 is MNHEY and CDR2 SVGAGI. Trimming cost V 5 bases and J 0 bases, with 7 bases left between them. This CDR3 contains 13 residues. This CDR3 is CASSQAMNTEAFF. CDR3 bases: TGTGCCAGCAGTCAGGCAATGAACACTGAAGCTTTCTTT.

The chain carries TRBV5-1 and TRBJ2-5; TRBD1 matches at 9 bases. V lost 3 bases and J lost 2; bases outside the gene matches: 8. CDR1 SGHRS and CDR2 YFSETQ come from the germline V gene. The CDR3 sequence is 16 residues long. The CDR3 is CASSSGTGRGQETQYF. The CDR3 DNA is TGCGCCAGCAGCTCCGGGACAGGGAGGGGTCAAGAGACCCAGTACTTC.

J is TRBJ2-7 and V is TRBV28; unclear D gene. Per the germline V gene, CDR1 is MDHEN and CDR2 is SYDVKM. The CDR3 spans 11 residues. The CDR3: CASGLSYEQYF. In DNA form, the CDR3 reads TGTGCGTCGGGCTTATCCTACGAGCAGTACTTC.

The rearrangement links TRBV6-6 to TRBJ1-1; D is perhaps TRBD1 (5 bases). CDR1 is MNHNY and CDR2 is SVGAGI in the germline V gene (reference sequence). The CDR3 loop spans 14 amino acids. V lost 4 bases and J lost 2, with 11 bases in between. CDR3 in amino acids: CASSSRDGNTEAFF. The CDR3 region has the DNA TGTGCCAGCAGTTCCCGGGACGGCAACACTGAAGCTTTCTTT.

This clone occurred a few times. The rearrangement links TRBV29-1 to TRBJ1-1; D not certain. Germline V gene sequence: CDR1 SQVTM, CDR2 ANQGSEA. The length of the CDR3 is 11 residues. Trimming took 4 bases from V and 3 from J, leaving 6 bases between them. CDR3 amino acids: CSVVQHTEAFF. In DNA, the CDR3 is TGCAGCGTTGTACAGCACACTGAAGCTTTCTTT.

The V and J genes are TRBV29-1 and TRBJ1-2; TRBD1 matches 10 bases. The germline V gene has CDR1 SQVTM and CDR2 ANQGSEA. The V and J ends lost 3 bases and 8 bases, in that order; junction bases with no gene match: 6. This CDR3 has 13 residues. The CDR3 sequence: CSVDITTGGGYTF. The CDR3 coding sequence is TGCAGCGTTGATATCACGACAGGGGGCGGCTACACCTTC.

The chain recombines TRBV29-1 with TRBJ2-1; 7 nucleotides match TRBD2. There are 13 residues in the CDR3. Germline loops: CDR1 SQVTM, CDR2 ANQGSEA. V dropped 4 bases and J dropped 3; count of bases not matched to a gene: 3. The CDR3 sequence: CSVVASGYNEQFF. CDR3 sequence (DNA): TGCAGCGTTGTAGCTAGCGGCTACAATGAGCAGTTCTTC.

The rearrangement links TRBV29-1 to TRBJ2-3; 9 bases fit TRBD2. V was pared by 7 bases and J by 6 bases, with 8 bases of the junction left unmatched. The length of the CDR3 is 13 residues. The germline V gene encodes CDR1 SQVTM and CDR2 ANQGSEA. CDR3 bases: TGCAGCGGGAAGGCGGGGGGGCCCGATACGCAGTATTTT. It codes for CSGKAGGPDTQYF.

This clone has just a few counts. This sequence joins TRBV2 and TRBJ1-2; D call uncertain. The CDR3 runs to 13 residues. V gave up 2 bases and J gave up 3 bases, with 7 bases separating them. CDR1 SNHLY and CDR2 FYNNEI come from the germline V gene. CDR3 sequence reads: CASSENSHYGYTF. The CDR3 DNA follows: TGTGCCAGCAGTGAAAACAGCCACTATGGCTACACCTTC.

This clone has only a few counts. V gene TRBV5-1 combines with J gene TRBJ2-7; D is undetermined. CDR3 length equals 11 residues. Germline values: CDR1 SGHRS, CDR2 YFSETQ. V lost 2 bases to trimming and J lost 1 base, with 1 base between them. In DNA, the CDR3 is TGCGCCAGCAGCTTTTCCTACGAGCAGTACTTC. Its protein is CASSFSYEQYF.

The rearrangement links TRBV30 to TRBJ1-1; D remains unclear. CDR1 GTSNPN and CDR2 SVGIG come from the germline V gene (reference sequence). V was pared by 4 bases and J by 1 base, with 7 bases between. This CDR3 has 12 amino acids. As DNA, the CDR3 is TGTGCCTGGACCAGTCAGAACACTGAAGCTTTCTTT. Translated: CAWTSQNTEAFF.

The chain joins TRBV2 to TRBJ2-7; 9 nucleotides agree with TRBD1. The V gene's germline CDR1 is SNHLY and CDR2 FYNNEI. The CDR3 has 15 residues. The V and J ends lost 6 bases and 4 bases, in that order; junction bases with no gene match: 10. The CDR3 sequence is CASRLQGAIGYEQYF. The DNA of the CDR3 is TGTGCCAGCAGACTACAGGGGGCGATTGGTTACGAGCAGTACTTC.

The chain employs TRBV11-2 and TRBJ1-6, with D possibly TRBD1 on 5 matching bases. Per germline, CDR1 SGHAT and CDR2 FQNNGV. CDR3 length equals 13 residues. V shed 0 bases and J shed 13 bases, with 10 bases lying between them. In DNA form, the CDR3 reads TGTGCCAGCAGCTTAGACCCTAGGGGCCCCCTCCACTTT. It translates to CASSLDPRGPLHF.

The rearrangement links TRBV7-9 to TRBJ2-1, with D maybe TRBD1 (6 bases). Germline V gene data show CDR1 as SEHNR and CDR2 as FQNEAQ (reference sequence). V lost 3 bases and J 10 bases, leaving 16 bases between the germline ends. The CDR3 has 14 residues. For the CDR3, the DNA is TGTGCCAGCAGCTTGACTGGAATCGGGACAGAGCAGTTCTTC. As protein: CASSLTGIGTEQFF. Complete variable domain (other parts from reference TRBV7-9 and TRBJ2-1): DTGVSQNPRHKITKRGQNVTFRCDPISEHNRLYWYRQTLGQGPEFLTYFQNEAQLEKSRLLSDRFSAERPKGSFSTLEIQRTEQGDSAMYLCASSLTGIGTEQFFGPGTRLTVL.

The chain uses TRBV30 and TRBJ2-4; D might be TRBD1 or TRBD2, each matching 6 bases. CDR1 GTSNPN and CDR2 SVGIG come from the germline V gene (reference sequence). CDR3 length equals 16 residues. The V and J ends lost 4 bases and 1 base respectively, with 17 bases between them. CDR3 loop: CAWMSGALPAKNIQYF. Here the CDR3 DNA reads TGTGCCTGGATGTCGGGGGCTCTCCCGGCCAAAAACATTCAGTACTTC.